This T cell receptor (beta chain) came from a study of blood T cell repertoires in COVID-19. Study overall: The analysed material was cDNA or gDNA that came from T cells, B-cell-depleted T cells, or PBMCs.

Per the germline V gene, CDR1 is GTSNPN and CDR2 is SVGIG (reference sequence). This CDR3 contains 15 residues. J was trimmed by 7 bases and V by 3 bases; bases with no gene match: 11. The method was immunoSEQ multiplex PCR; TCRdb's version includes in-frame clones alone and lacks a portion of them. The table includes roughly 250,000 clones, 75% to 90% detected once. Material: PBMCs or T cells enriched from blood (not recorded which). The clonotype originates from a woman between 40 and 50 years old with acute COVID-19. The chain links TRBV30 to TRBJ1-5; 8 nucleotides match TRBD1. The CDR3: CAWSPGQGRQQPQHF. CDR3 coding DNA: TGTGCCTGGAGCCCTGGACAGGGACGTCAACAGCCCCAGCATTTT. The whole variable domain, filled in from reference TRBV30 and TRBJ1-5, reads SQTIHQWPATLVQPVGSPLSLECTVEGTSNPNLYWYRQAAGRGLQLLFYSVGIGQISSEVPQNLSASRPQDRQFILSSKKLLLSDSGFYLCAWSPGQGRQQPQHFGDGTRLSIL.